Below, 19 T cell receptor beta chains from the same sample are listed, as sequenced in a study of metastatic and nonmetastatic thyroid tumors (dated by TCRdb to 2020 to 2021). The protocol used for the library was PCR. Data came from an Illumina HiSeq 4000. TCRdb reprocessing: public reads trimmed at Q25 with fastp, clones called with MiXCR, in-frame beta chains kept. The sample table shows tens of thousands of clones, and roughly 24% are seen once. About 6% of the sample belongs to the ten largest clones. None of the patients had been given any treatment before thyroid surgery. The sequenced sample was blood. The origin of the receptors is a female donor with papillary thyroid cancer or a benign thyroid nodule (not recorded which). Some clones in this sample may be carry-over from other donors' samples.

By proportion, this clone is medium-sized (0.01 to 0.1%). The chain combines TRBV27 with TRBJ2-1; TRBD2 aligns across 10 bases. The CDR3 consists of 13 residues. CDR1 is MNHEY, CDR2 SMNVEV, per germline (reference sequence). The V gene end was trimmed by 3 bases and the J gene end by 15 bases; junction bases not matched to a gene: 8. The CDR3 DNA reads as TGTGCCAGCAGTTTCTCTCTAGCGGGAGATCTGTTCTTC. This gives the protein CASSFSLAGDLFF.

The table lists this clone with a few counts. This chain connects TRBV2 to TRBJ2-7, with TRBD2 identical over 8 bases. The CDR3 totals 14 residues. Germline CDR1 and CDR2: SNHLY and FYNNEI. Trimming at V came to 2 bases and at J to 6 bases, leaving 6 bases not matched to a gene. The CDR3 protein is CASSELSREVEQYF. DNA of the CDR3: TGTGCCAGCAGTGAACTTTCGCGGGAGGTCGAGCAGTACTTC.

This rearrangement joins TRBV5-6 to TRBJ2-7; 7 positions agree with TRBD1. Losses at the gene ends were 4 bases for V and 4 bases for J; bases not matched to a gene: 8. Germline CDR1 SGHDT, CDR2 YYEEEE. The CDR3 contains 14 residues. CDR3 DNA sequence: TGTGCCAGCAGCGTACAGGGGCCGGGTTACGAGCAGTACTTC. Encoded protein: CASSVQGPGYEQYF.

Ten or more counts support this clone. The CDR3 region is CATSGSATGAQYF. CDR3 coding DNA: TGTGCCACCAGTGGTTCAGCGACAGGGGCCCAGTACTTC. The chain links TRBV24-1 to TRBJ2-5, with 8 bases that match TRBD1. Germline loops: CDR1 KGHDR, CDR2 SFDVKD. This CDR3 is 13 amino acids long. The V and J ends lost 5 bases and 9 bases, in that order; junction bases with no gene match: 7.

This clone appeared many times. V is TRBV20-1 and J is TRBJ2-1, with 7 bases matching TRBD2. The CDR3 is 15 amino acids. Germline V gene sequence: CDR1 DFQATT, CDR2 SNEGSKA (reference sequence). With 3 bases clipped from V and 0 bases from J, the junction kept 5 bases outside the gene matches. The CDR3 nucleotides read TGCAGTGCTAGTAGCGGCGGGAGCTCCTACAATGAGCAGTTCTTC. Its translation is CSASSGGSSYNEQFF.

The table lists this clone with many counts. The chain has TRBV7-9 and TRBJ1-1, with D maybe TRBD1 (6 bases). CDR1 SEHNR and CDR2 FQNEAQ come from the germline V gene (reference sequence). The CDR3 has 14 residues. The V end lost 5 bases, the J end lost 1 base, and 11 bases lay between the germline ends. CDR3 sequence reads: CASSVQGPNTEAFF. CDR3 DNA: TGTGCCAGCAGCGTTCAGGGGCCGAACACTGAAGCTTTCTTT.

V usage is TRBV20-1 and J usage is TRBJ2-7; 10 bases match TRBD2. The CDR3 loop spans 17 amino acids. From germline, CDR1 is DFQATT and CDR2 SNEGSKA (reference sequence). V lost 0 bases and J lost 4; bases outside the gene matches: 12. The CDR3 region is CSARDRVSGRNLYEQYF. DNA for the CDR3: TGCAGTGCTAGAGATCGGGTTAGCGGGAGGAACCTTTACGAGCAGTACTTC.

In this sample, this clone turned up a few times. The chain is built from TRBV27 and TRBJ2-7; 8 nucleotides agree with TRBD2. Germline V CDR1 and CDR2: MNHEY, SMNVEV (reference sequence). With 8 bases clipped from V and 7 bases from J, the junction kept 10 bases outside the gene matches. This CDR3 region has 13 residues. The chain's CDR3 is CASGLTSVREQYV. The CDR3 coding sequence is TGTGCCAGCGGCCTGACTAGCGTGAGGGAGCAGTACGTC.

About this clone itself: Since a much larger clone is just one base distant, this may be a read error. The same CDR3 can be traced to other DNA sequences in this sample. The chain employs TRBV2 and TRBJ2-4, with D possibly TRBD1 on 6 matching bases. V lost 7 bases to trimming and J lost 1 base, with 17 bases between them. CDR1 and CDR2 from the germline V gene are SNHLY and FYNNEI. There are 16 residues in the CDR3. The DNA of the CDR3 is TGTGCCAGCAACTCGCAGGGGCTTCCGGCCAAAAACATTCAGTACTTC. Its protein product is CASNSQGLPAKNIQYF.

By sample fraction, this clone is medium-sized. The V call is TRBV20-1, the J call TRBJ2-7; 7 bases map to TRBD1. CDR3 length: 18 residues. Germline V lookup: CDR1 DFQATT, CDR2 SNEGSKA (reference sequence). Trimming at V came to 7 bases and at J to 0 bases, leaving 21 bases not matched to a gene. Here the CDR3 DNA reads TGCAGTGTATGGGATCCGGGACAGTCTTTCGAAAGCTCCTACGAGCAGTACTTC. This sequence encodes CSVWDPGQSFESSYEQYF.

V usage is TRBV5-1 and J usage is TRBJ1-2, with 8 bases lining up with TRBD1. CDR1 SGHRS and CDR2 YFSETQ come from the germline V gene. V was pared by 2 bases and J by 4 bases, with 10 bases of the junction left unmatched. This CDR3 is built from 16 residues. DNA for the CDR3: TGCGCCAGCAGCTTTCAATTTCAGGACAGGGTCTATGGCTACACCTTC. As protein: CASSFQFQDRVYGYTF.

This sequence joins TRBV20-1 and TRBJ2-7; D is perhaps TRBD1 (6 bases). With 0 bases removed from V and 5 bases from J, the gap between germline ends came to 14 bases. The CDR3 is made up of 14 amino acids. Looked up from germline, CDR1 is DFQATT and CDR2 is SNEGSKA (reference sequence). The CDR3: CSARDRTDLDEQYV. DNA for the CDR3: TGCAGTGCTAGAGACAGGACAGACCTGGACGAGCAGTACGTC.

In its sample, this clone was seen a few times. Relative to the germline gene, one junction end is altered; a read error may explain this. The CDR3 is CASRLTGGRETKYF. DNA for the CDR3: TGTGCCAGCAGACTTACAGGGGGCAGGGAGACCAAGTACTTC. This chain connects TRBV6-1 to TRBJ2-5; the match to TRBD1 covers 9 bases. This CDR3 spans 14 amino acids. Germline loops: CDR1 MNHNS, CDR2 SASEGT.

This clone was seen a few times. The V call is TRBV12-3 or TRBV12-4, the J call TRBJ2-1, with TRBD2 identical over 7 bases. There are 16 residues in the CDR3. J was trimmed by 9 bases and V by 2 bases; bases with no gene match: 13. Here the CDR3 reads CASSLRAGAGAIEQFF. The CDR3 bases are TGTGCCAGCAGTTTAAGGGCCGGGGCGGGAGCGATTGAGCAGTTCTTC.

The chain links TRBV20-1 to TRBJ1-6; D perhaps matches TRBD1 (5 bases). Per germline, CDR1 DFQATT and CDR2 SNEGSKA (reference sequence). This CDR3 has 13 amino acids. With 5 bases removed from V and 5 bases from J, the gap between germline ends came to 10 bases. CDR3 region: CSARGGNNSPLHF. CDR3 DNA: TGCAGTGCTCGGGGGGGGAATAATTCACCCCTCCACTTT.

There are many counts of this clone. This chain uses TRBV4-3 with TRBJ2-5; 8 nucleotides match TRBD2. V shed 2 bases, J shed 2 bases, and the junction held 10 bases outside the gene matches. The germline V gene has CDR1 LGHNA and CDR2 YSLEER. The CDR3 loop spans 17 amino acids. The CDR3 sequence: CASSQTILAGSQETQYF. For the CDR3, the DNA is TGCGCCAGCAGCCAAACTATTTTAGCGGGATCTCAAGAGACCCAGTACTTC.

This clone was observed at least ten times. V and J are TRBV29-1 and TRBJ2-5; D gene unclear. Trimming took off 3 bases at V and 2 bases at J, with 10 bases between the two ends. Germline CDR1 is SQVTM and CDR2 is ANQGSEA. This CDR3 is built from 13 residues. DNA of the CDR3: TGCAGCGTTGAGGCAACAAGACAAGAGACCCAGTACTTC. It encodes CSVEATRQETQYF.

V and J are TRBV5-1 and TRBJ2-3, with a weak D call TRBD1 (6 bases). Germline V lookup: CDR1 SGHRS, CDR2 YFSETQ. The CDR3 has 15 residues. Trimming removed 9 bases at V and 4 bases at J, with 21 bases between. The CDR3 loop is CATIFRQEPPDTQYF. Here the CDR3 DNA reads TGCGCCACCATCTTTAGACAGGAACCCCCAGATACGCAGTATTTT.

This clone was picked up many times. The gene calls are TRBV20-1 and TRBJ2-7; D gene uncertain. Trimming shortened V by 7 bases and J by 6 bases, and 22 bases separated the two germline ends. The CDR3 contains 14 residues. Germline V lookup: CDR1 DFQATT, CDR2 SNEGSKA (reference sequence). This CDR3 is CSVPWSSGSGEQYF. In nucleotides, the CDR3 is TGCAGTGTTCCCTGGTCGTCGGGTTCAGGCGAGCAGTACTTC.